The clone carrying this TCR beta chain was detected only once. As yet, its antigen is unknown. The sample comes from a study of graft-versus-host responses after intestinal transplantation. V was pared by 0 bases and J by 3 bases, with 8 bases of the junction left unmatched. CDR3 length equals 16 residues. The germline gives CDR1 SGHNT, CDR2 YYREEE (reference sequence). Study conclusions and caveats: There were GvH clones found in recipient marrow, and some of them appeared first in ileum or blood. Early after transplant, HvG clones declined as circulating GvH clones peaked.

The repertoire was sequenced with immunoSEQ multiplex PCR; TCRdb's copy has only in-frame clones and lacks some. The table has around 18,000 clones, about 93% seen once. The chain carries TRBV5-4 and TRBJ2-7; 8 bases are a match to TRBD2. The sequence came from a human patient who received an intestinal transplant, so some T cells may come from the graft donor. The material sequenced was PBMCs, taken about 350 days after transplant. The CDR3 nucleotides are TGTGCCAGCAGCTTGGCGGGGGCGGGGGGCCGCTACGAGCAGTACTTC. Its protein product is CASSLAGAGGRYEQYF.